These T cell receptor beta chains were read from a single sample in a study of Graves' ophthalmopathy and Graves' hyperthyroidism. TCRdb re-called the multiplex PCR reads with MiXCR, one entry per CDR3 protein. Of just over 600,000 distinct CDR3 sequences listed, approximately 22% are singletons. Specimen: peripheral blood. These receptors were taken from a woman aged 18-29 years with stable Graves' hyperthyroidism. Some clones in this sample may be carry-over from other donors' samples. Both conserved end residues are part of each CDR3. D genes are given only for firm matches. Clone size is given for some rows only: seen once, a few or many times, or a class if the clone is expanded.

j_gene	d_gene	abundance	v_gene	CDR3aa	CDR3nt
TRBJ1-2	NA	NA	TRBV4-1	CASSQDRSQNWYGYTF	TGCGCCAGCAGCCAAGATAGGAGCCAAAATTGGTATGGCTACACCTTC
TRBJ2-7	NA	NA	TRBV4-2	CASSQDTSRGSYEQYF	TGTGCCAGCAGCCAAGACACCTCCAGGGGTTCCTACGAGCAGTACTTC
TRBJ1-1	TRBD1	many	TRBV2	CASGKQGDDTEAFF	TGTGCCAGCGGAAAACAGGGGGATGACACTGAAGCTTTCTTT
TRBJ1-1	NA	NA	TRBV28	CASTLWRGDTEAFF	TGTGCCAGCACCCTATGGAGGGGTGACACTGAAGCTTTCTTT
TRBJ1-5	NA	many	TRBV19	CASSTTTNQPQHF	TGTGCCAGTAGTACCACTACAAATCAGCCCCAGCATTTT
TRBJ2-7	NA	NA	TRBV6-2/TRBV6-3	CASSFYSQGLEQYF	TGTGCCAGCAGCTTTTACAGCCAAGGGCTCGAGCAGTACTTC
TRBJ1-1	NA	many	TRBV27	CASSLRDNNTSTAMNTEAFF	TGTGCCAGCAGTTTACGGGACAACAACACCTCAACTGCCATGAACACTGAAGCTTTCTTT
TRBJ1-4	NA	few	TRBV28	CASSRGRGTEKLFF	TGTGCCAGCAGCCGGGGCAGGGGTACTGAAAAACTGTTTTTT
TRBJ2-2	NA	many	TRBV6-1	CASSEWLAIGTGELFF	TGTGCCAGCAGTGAATGGCTAGCCATTGGCACCGGGGAGCTGTTTTTT
TRBJ1-1	NA	NA	TRBV30	CAWSVLEWGSNTEAFF	TGTGCCTGGAGTGTACTAGAGTGGGGAAGTAACACTGAAGCTTTCTTT
TRBJ1-2	NA	few	TRBV12-3/TRBV12-4	CASSSQDIGDYGYTF	TGTGCCAGCAGTTCGCAGGACATAGGGGACTATGGCTACACCTTC
TRBJ2-7	TRBD2	NA	TRBV12-3/TRBV12-4	CASSRLAGGFLGPGEQYF	TGTGCCAGCAGTCGACTAGCGGGAGGGTTCTTAGGGCCGGGCGAGCAGTACTTC
TRBJ2-2	NA	many	TRBV28	CASTSRVGELFF	TGTGCCAGCACCTCTCGTGTCGGGGAGCTGTTTTTT
TRBJ1-6	NA	many	TRBV6-5	CASSYSMTVYNSPLHF	TGTGCCAGCAGTTACTCGATGACAGTTTATAATTCACCCCTCCACTTT
TRBJ2-1	NA	NA	TRBV11-2	CASRDNEQFF	TGTGCCAGCAGGGACAATGAGCAGTTCTTC
TRBJ1-6	TRBD1	many	TRBV7-9	CASSHPGQGARSPLHF	TGTGCCAGCAGCCATCCGGGACAGGGGGCTAGATCACCCCTCCACTTT
TRBJ2-2	NA	many	TRBV28	CASSQQASGELFF	TGTGCCAGCAGCCAACAGGCGTCCGGGGAGCTGTTTTTT
TRBJ2-7	TRBD2	NA	TRBV6-1	CASSRTTSGDPYEQYF	TGTGCCAGCAGCCGAACGACTAGCGGGGACCCCTACGAGCAGTACTTC
TRBJ1-6	NA	many	TRBV2	CASTVGINSGSPLHF	TGTGCCAGCACCGTCGGTATTAACAGTGGTTCACCCCTCCACTTT
TRBJ2-5	NA	NA	TRBV28	CASTHLTGNQETQYF	TGTGCCAGCACCCACCTTACGGGGAACCAAGAGACCCAGTACTTC
TRBJ2-4	NA	few	TRBV4-1	CASSQTGADIQYF	TGCGCCAGCAGCCAAACGGGGGCGGACATTCAGTACTTC
TRBJ1-5	NA	many	TRBV27	CASSLSGVQSQHF	TGTGCCAGCAGTTTAAGTGGCGTCCAGTCCCAGCATTTT
TRBJ1-2	TRBD1	few	TRBV12-3/TRBV12-4	CASTGGQIYGYTF	TGTGCCAGCACCGGGGGACAGATCTATGGCTACACCTTC
TRBJ2-5	NA	many	TRBV28	CASSNPRRGLGETQYF	TGTGCCAGCAGTAACCCCCGGCGCGGGCTGGGGGAGACCCAGTACTTC
TRBJ1-3	NA	NA	TRBV11-2	CASNIQLGFGNTIYF	TGTGCCAGCAACATACAACTGGGGTTTGGAAACACCATATATTTT
TRBJ2-7	NA	NA	TRBV6-1	CASITDWNSYEQYF	TGTGCCAGCATCACCGACTGGAACTCCTACGAGCAGTACTTC
TRBJ2-5	TRBD1	NA	TRBV24-1	CATSDRGQKETQYF	TGTGCCACCAGTGATCGGGGACAGAAAGAGACCCAGTACTTC
TRBJ1-2	TRBD1	many	TRBV10-3	CAITAEDRGLDGYTF	TGTGCCATCACCGCGGAGGACAGGGGGTTGGATGGCTACACCTTC
TRBJ2-2	NA	many	TRBV6-5	CASSYSWGQSTGELFF	TGTGCCAGCAGTTACTCCTGGGGGCAAAGCACCGGGGAGCTGTTTTTT
TRBJ1-2	NA	NA	TRBV28	CASSFQANYGYTF	TGTGCCAGCAGTTTCCAAGCTAACTATGGCTACACCTTC
TRBJ2-6	NA	NA	TRBV2	CASSEEGVKPGANVLTF	TGTGCCAGCAGTGAAGAAGGGGTTAAGCCCGGGGCCAACGTCCTGACTTTC
TRBJ1-3	TRBD1	many	TRBV6-1	CASRDPGQSYSGNTIYF	TGTGCCAGCAGGGATCCGGGACAGAGCTACTCTGGAAACACCATATATTTT
TRBJ1-2	NA	many	TRBV20-1	CSAEPSREQNYGYTF	TGCAGTGCAGAACCGTCCCGGGAGCAAAACTATGGCTACACCTTC
TRBJ2-7	NA	many	TRBV28	CASTYRSRPPYEQYF	TGTGCCAGCACCTACAGGTCCAGGCCCCCCTACGAGCAGTACTTC
TRBJ2-7	TRBD1	many	TRBV11-2	CASSLIGPGQNYEQYF	TGTGCCAGCAGCTTGATTGGACCGGGACAGAACTACGAGCAGTACTTC
TRBJ1-2	NA	many	TRBV7-2	CASTIGPNVAYGYTF	TGTGCCAGCACCATAGGACCCAATGTGGCCTATGGCTACACCTTC
TRBJ2-7	NA	many	TRBV25-1	CASSKWATGGEQYF	TGTGCCAGCAGTAAGTGGGCCACTGGGGGCGAGCAGTACTTC
TRBJ1-5	NA	few	TRBV12-3/TRBV12-4	CASSPRSYQPQHF	TGTGCCAGCAGCCCGAGGTCCTATCAGCCCCAGCATTTT
TRBJ2-7	NA	many	TRBV5-1	CASSLGVGKAYEQYF	TGCGCCAGCAGCTTGGGAGTGGGCAAAGCCTACGAGCAGTACTTC
TRBJ1-1	NA	many	TRBV7-2	CASSSGVFESFF	TGTGCCAGCAGCTCAGGGGTTTTCGAGTCTTTCTTT
TRBJ1-1	NA	many	TRBV20-1	CSAGGLGNTEAFF	TGCAGTGCTGGGGGGTTAGGGAACACTGAAGCTTTCTTT
TRBJ1-2	NA	NA	TRBV18	CASSPPGRINYGYTF	TGTGCCAGCTCACCACCGGGACGGATTAACTATGGCTACACCTTC
TRBJ1-1	NA	few	TRBV4-1	CASSQAEVLNTEAFF	TGCGCCAGCAGCCAAGCGGAGGTTCTGAACACTGAAGCTTTCTTT
TRBJ2-5	NA	many	TRBV15	CATSTDGMGTQYF	TGTGCCACCAGCACAGACGGAATGGGGACCCAGTACTTC
TRBJ2-3	NA	many	TRBV11-2	CATRRGSYRTDTQYF	TGTGCCACCAGGAGGGGCTCCTATCGCACAGATACGCAGTATTTT
TRBJ2-5	NA	many	TRBV7-2	CASSSRAETQYF	TGTGCCAGCAGCTCCAGGGCAGAGACCCAGTACTTC
TRBJ1-5	NA	many	TRBV19	CASRVTDYSNQPQHF	TGTGCCAGTAGGGTGACAGACTATAGCAATCAGCCCCAGCATTTT
TRBJ1-1	NA	NA	TRBV27	CASSPLWGRGTEAFF	TGTGCCAGCAGCCCCTTATGGGGGAGGGGCACTGAAGCTTTCTTT
TRBJ1-6	NA	NA	TRBV19	CAGTLRRPSGSPLHF	TGTGCCGGTACCTTACGGCGACCGAGTGGTTCACCCCTCCACTTT
TRBJ1-2	TRBD1	few	TRBV24-1	CATSDAWTGVSGYTF	TGTGCCACCAGTGATGCCTGGACAGGGGTGAGCGGCTACACCTTC
TRBJ2-5	NA	few	TRBV7-9	CASSLYADRQETQYF	TGTGCCAGCAGCTTATACGCCGACAGGCAAGAGACCCAGTACTTC
TRBJ2-5	TRBD1	once	TRBV5-5	CASSRTGGFRETQDF	TGTGCCAGCAGCAGGACAGGGGGTTTCCGAGAGACCCAGGACTTC
TRBJ2-7	NA	many	TRBV28	CASSRSPGDPYEQYF	TGTGCCAGCAGTCGATCGCCGGGAGACCCCTACGAGCAGTACTTC
TRBJ1-1	NA	many	TRBV12-3/TRBV12-4	CASHKQVNTEAFF	TGTGCCAGCCATAAACAGGTGAACACTGAAGCTTTCTTT
TRBJ1-1	NA	many	TRBV20-1	CSATVRESEAFF	TGCAGTGCAACCGTCCGGGAGAGCGAGGCTTTCTTT
TRBJ2-7	NA	NA	TRBV12-3/TRBV12-4	CASSSGGLSEQYF	TGTGCCAGCAGTTCTGGTGGGTTGAGCGAGCAGTACTTC